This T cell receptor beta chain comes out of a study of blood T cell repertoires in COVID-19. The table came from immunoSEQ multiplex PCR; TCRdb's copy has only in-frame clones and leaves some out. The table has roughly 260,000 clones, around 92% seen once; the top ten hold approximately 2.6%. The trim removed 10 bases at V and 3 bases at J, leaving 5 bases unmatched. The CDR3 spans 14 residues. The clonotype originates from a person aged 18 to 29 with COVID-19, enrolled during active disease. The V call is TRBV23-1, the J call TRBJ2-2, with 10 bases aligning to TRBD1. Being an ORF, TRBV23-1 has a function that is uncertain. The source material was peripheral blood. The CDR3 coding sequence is TGCGCCAAACGACAGGGGGCTCACACCGGGGAGCTGTTTTTT. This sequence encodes CAKRQGAHTGELFF.